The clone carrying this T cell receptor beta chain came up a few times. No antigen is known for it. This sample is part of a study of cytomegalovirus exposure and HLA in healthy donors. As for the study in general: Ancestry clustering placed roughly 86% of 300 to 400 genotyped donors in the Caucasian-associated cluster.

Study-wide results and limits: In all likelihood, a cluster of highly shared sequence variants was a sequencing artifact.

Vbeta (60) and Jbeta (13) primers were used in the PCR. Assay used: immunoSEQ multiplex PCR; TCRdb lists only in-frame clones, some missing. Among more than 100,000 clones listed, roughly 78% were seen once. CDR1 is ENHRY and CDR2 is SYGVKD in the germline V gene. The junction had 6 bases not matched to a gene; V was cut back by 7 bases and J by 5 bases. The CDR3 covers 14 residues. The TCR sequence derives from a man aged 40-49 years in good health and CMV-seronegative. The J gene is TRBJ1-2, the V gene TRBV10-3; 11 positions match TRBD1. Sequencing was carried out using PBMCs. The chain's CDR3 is CAIKGQGVGYGYTF. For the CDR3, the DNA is TGTGCCATCAAGGGACAGGGGGTGGGGTATGGCTACACCTTC.